A selection of T cell receptor beta chains follows, all from one sample in a study of cytomegalovirus exposure and HLA in healthy donors. Here immunoSEQ multiplex PCR was the method, and the copy in TCRdb shows in-frame clones only, minus some. The data hold 60,000 to 90,000 clones, with around 70% observed a single time. The source material was PBMCs. These TCRs come from a woman aged 45-60 years in good health and CMV-seropositive. The CDR3 runs from the conserved cysteine through the conserved F or W. The order of the fields is D gene, J gene, clone size, V gene, CDR3 DNA, CDR3 protein. D genes are given only for firm matches. A clone size is listed for some rows: how often the clone was seen (once, few, many), or a class if it is expanded.

TRBD1	TRBJ2-3	NA	TRBV13	TGTGCCAGCGAATCTTCCGGGACAGCCACAGATACGCAGTATTTT	CASESSGTATDTQYF
NA	TRBJ1-6	NA	TRBV9	TGTGCCAGCAGCGTAAAGGGAGGGTCGGTGGGTTCACCCCTCCACTTT	CASSVKGGSVGSPLHF
NA	TRBJ2-3	NA	TRBV27	TGTGCCAGCAGTGCGAATATGGGCACAGATACGCAGTATTTT	CASSANMGTDTQYF
NA	TRBJ1-1	few	TRBV28	TGTGCCAGCAGTTTACTGTCCACTGAAGCTTTCTTT	CASSLLSTEAFF
TRBD1	TRBJ1-6	NA	TRBV6-5	TGTGCCAGCAGTTCCGGGACAGGGCTGTCATCACCCCTCCACTTT	CASSSGTGLSSPLHF
TRBD2	TRBJ2-3	NA	TRBV5-1	TGCGCCAGCAGCTCCTTAGCGGGAGCATCCACAGATACGCAGTATTTT	CASSSLAGASTDTQYF
NA	TRBJ1-1	NA	TRBV6-5	TGTGCCAGCAGTGAGAGGAGGGCCGAAGCTTTCTTT	CASSERRAEAFF
NA	TRBJ2-7	NA	TRBV5-1	TGCGCCAGCAGCTTATCTCCCTACGAGCAGTACTTC	CASSLSPYEQYF
TRBD1	TRBJ1-5	few	TRBV5-5	TGTGCCAGCAGCCAAGGGACAGGCTCTTATAGCAATCAGCCCCAGCATTTT	CASSQGTGSYSNQPQHF
TRBD1	TRBJ2-7	NA	TRBV30	TGTGCCTGGAGTGTTGGACAGGGGAACTACGAGCAGTACTTC	CAWSVGQGNYEQYF
NA	TRBJ1-4	NA	TRBV5-1	TGCGCCAGCAGCTTGGCACAGGGTGCTAATGAAAAACTGTTTTTT	CASSLAQGANEKLFF
NA	TRBJ1-1	NA	TRBV4-1	TGCGCCAGCAGCCACCAGGGGACGGAAGCTTTCTTT	CASSHQGTEAFF
NA	TRBJ2-3	NA	TRBV10-3	TGTGCCATCAGTGAATGGCGGGGGCACACAGATACGCAGTATTTT	CAISEWRGHTDTQYF
TRBD2	TRBJ2-1	NA	TRBV7-8	TGTGCCAGCCAGAGACTAGCGGGCGTCTACAATGAGCAGTTCTTC	CASQRLAGVYNEQFF
TRBD2	TRBJ2-1	NA	TRBV15	TGTGCCACCAGCAGAGGCCCTAGCGGGAGTAATAATGAGCAGTTCTTC	CATSRGPSGSNNEQFF
NA	TRBJ2-7	NA	TRBV29-1	TGCAGCGTTGTCTCAGGATCAACCTACGAGCAGTACTTC	CSVVSGSTYEQYF
TRBD1	TRBJ2-7	NA	TRBV7-9	TGTGCCAGCAGCTTAGGGGGACAGGGAGGCCACTACGAGCAGTACTTC	CASSLGGQGGHYEQYF
NA	TRBJ1-5	NA	TRBV19	TGTGCCAGTAGTTACAGGGAAAGGAATCAGCCCCAGCATTTT	CASSYRERNQPQHF
NA	TRBJ1-4	NA	TRBV7-2	TGTGCCAGCAGCTTAGTAACATTTGAAAAACTGTTTTTT	CASSLVTFEKLFF
TRBD1	TRBJ2-1	NA	TRBV10-2	TGCGCCAGCAGTGAAGTGGACAGGGGCCCAGGCCACAATGAGCAGTTCTTC	CASSEVDRGPGHNEQFF
TRBD1	TRBJ2-7	NA	TRBV10-3	TGTGCCATCAGGACCGGGACAGGGTACGAGCAGTACTTC	CAIRTGTGYEQYF
NA	TRBJ1-2	NA	TRBV18	TGTGCCAGCTCACCATTTAGTGGGGACATGGGGAGTGGCTACACCTTC	CASSPFSGDMGSGYTF
NA	TRBJ2-6	NA	TRBV7-6	TGTGCCAGCAGCTTAGCAACAGGGACCCTCTCTGGGGCCAACGTCCTGACTTTC	CASSLATGTLSGANVLTF
TRBD1	TRBJ1-2	NA	TRBV28	TGTGCCAGCAGTTTGTCCGGGACAGGGGGGCAGTATGGCTACACCTTC	CASSLSGTGGQYGYTF
NA	TRBJ2-3	NA	TRBV4-1	TGCGCCAGCAGCCAGGCTAGAGACACAGATACGCAGTATTTT	CASSQARDTDTQYF
TRBD1	TRBJ1-1	NA	TRBV7-9	TGTGCCAGCAGCTTAGGGACAGGGGCTGAAGCTTTCTTT	CASSLGTGAEAFF
NA	TRBJ1-2	NA	TRBV5-1	TGCGCCAGCAGCCCCCGCCTAAACTATGGCTACACCTTC	CASSPRLNYGYTF
TRBD2	TRBJ2-1	NA	TRBV7-8	TGTGCCAGCAGCTCACGAGCGGGAGGGCTCTACAATGAGCAGTTCTTC	CASSSRAGGLYNEQFF
TRBD1	TRBJ1-2	NA	TRBV28	TGTGCCAGCAGACAGACAGGGGTATCCAACTATGGCTACACCTTC	CASRQTGVSNYGYTF
TRBD1	TRBJ1-6	NA	TRBV5-1	TGCGCCAGCAGCACCGACAGGGATTCACCCCTCCACTTT	CASSTDRDSPLHF
TRBD2	TRBJ2-3	NA	TRBV10-3	TGTGCCGGGGGGGAAGCAGATACGCAGTATTTT	CAGGEADTQYF
NA	TRBJ1-5	NA	TRBV30	TGTGCCTGGAGTGAAGGACCTGCGGGACAGCCCCAGCATTTT	CAWSEGPAGQPQHF
NA	TRBJ2-3	few	TRBV4-3	TGCGCCAGCAGCCCTACGGGGATTGGCACAGATACGCAGTATTTT	CASSPTGIGTDTQYF
NA	TRBJ2-2	NA	TRBV10-1	TGCGCCAGCAGGGCGGCCTCGAACACCGGGGAGCTGTTTTTT	CASRAASNTGELFF
NA	TRBJ1-4	NA	TRBV29-1	TGCAGCGCTAAGACCGGGGGTAATGAAAAACTGTTTTTT	CSAKTGGNEKLFF
NA	TRBJ1-1	NA	TRBV5-1	TGCGCCAGCAGCTTGGACAAACAGGGGAACACTGAAGCTTTCTTT	CASSLDKQGNTEAFF
NA	TRBJ2-1	NA	TRBV5-1	TGCGCCAGCAGACCCCGGACAGAAATCTACAATGAGCAGTTCTTC	CASRPRTEIYNEQFF
NA	TRBJ2-3	NA	TRBV7-8	TGTGCCAGCAGTTACAAGACAGATACGCAGTATTTT	CASSYKTDTQYF
TRBD1	TRBJ1-2	NA	TRBV7-9	TGTGCCAGCAGCTTCCCAGAGGGACAGCTCTATGGCTACACCTTC	CASSFPEGQLYGYTF
TRBD1	TRBJ2-7	few	TRBV7-2	TGTGCCAGCAGCGGGACAGTAACCTCCTACGAGCAGTACTTC	CASSGTVTSYEQYF
TRBD1	TRBJ2-7	few	TRBV30	TGTGCCTGGCAAGCCGGGACAGGGTACTACGAGCAGTACTTC	CAWQAGTGYYEQYF
NA	TRBJ1-5	few	TRBV30	TGTGCCTGGAAGGGGCCTAGCAATCAGCCCCAGCATTTT	CAWKGPSNQPQHF
NA	TRBJ1-1	NA	TRBV19	TGTGCCAGTAGGGAGGCGAACACTGAAGCTTTCTTT	CASREANTEAFF
NA	TRBJ1-1	few	TRBV7-2	TGTGCCAGCAGCTCTCTTGGGGAGGCGCGAGGTACTGAAGCTTTCTTT	CASSSLGEARGTEAFF
TRBD1	TRBJ2-5	NA	TRBV27	TGTGCCAGCAGTCCCGGGACAGGGAGGGTACAAGAGACCCAGTACTTC	CASSPGTGRVQETQYF
TRBD1	TRBJ2-3	once	TRBV29-1	TGCAGCGTTGATAGAGCAGGGGGTACCACAGATACGCAGTATTTT	CSVDRAGGTTDTQYF
NA	TRBJ2-7	once	TRBV2	TGTGCCAGCAGCCCAACAGCAGGGGTCGACTACGAGCAGTACTTC	CASSPTAGVDYEQYF
TRBD2	TRBJ2-7	NA	TRBV9	TGTGCCAGCAGCGTAGGGATGGGGGGGAGCTCCTACGAGCAGTACTTC	CASSVGMGGSSYEQYF
NA	TRBJ2-6	few	TRBV11-2	TGTGCCAGCAGCTTAGAATACGGGGCTGGGGCCAACGTCCTGACTTTC	CASSLEYGAGANVLTF
NA	TRBJ2-7	NA	TRBV4-2	TGTGCCAGCAGCCTCCCAACGGGTGGAGAGCAGTACTTC	CASSLPTGGEQYF
NA	TRBJ1-4	NA	TRBV11-3	TGTGCCAGCAGCTTAGGGTTGTCAGGGTGGCGACTGTTTTTT	CASSLGLSGWRLFF
TRBD1	TRBJ1-5	few	TRBV7-8	TGTGCCAGCAGCCGACAGGGAATGGGAGGCAATCAGCCCCAGCATTTT	CASSRQGMGGNQPQHF
TRBD2	TRBJ2-1	NA	TRBV7-6	TGTGCCAGCAGCTTAGAGGCTAGCGGGGGGGAGGGTGAGCAGTTCTTC	CASSLEASGGEGEQFF